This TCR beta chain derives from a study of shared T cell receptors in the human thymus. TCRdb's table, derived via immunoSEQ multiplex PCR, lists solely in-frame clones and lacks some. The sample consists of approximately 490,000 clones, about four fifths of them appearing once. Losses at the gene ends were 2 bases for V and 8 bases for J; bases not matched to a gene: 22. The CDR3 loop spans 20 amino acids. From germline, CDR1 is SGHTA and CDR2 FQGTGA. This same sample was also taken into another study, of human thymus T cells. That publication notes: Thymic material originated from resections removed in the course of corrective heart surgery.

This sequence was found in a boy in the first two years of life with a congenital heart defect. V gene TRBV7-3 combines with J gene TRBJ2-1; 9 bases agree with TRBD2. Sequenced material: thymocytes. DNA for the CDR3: TGTGCCAGCAGCTTAGGTCCTAGCGGGAACTACTGGGGAAATTGGGATGAGCAGTTCTTC. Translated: CASSLGPSGNYWGNWDEQFF.